The text below deals with one T cell receptor (beta chain). Its specificity is unknown. The table came from immunoSEQ multiplex PCR; TCRdb's copy has only in-frame clones and leaves some out. The sample yields hundreds of thousands of clones, about 96% seen once. In the naive CD8 group, cells lacked CD45RO and were positively selected for CCR7, so terminally differentiated effector memory CD45RA+ cells were left out. This record belongs to a study of shared clonotypes between healthy human individuals. General study points: Naive CD4 clonotypes were shared across a handful of donors at about 5%.

Trimming shortened V by 3 bases and J by 2 bases, and 12 bases separated the two germline ends. The CDR3 is 15 amino acids. CDR1 and CDR2 from the germline V gene are MGHRA and YSYEKL. Specimen: naive CD8+ T cells sorted from blood. V usage is TRBV4-1 and J usage is TRBJ2-3; tentatively, D is TRBD2 (5 bases). This sequence was found in a man younger than 40 in good health. The CDR3 sequence is CASSHDPGITDTQYF. The DNA of the CDR3 is TGCGCCAGCAGCCATGACCCGGGGATCACAGATACGCAGTATTTT.